This TCR beta chain came from a study of early T cells in non-severe SARS-CoV-2 infection. Study information: Unpaired chains resulted from sequencing bulk RNA of unsorted whole blood.

This clonotype was observed many times. Each CDR3 protein gets one entry after TCRdb re-called the 5' RACE reads with MiXCR. The table lists around 30,000 distinct CDR3 sequences, roughly 6% of them singletons. The material sequenced was whole blood. The receptor's source is an adult who was a healthcare worker with PCR-confirmed SARS-CoV-2 infection or an uninfected control (not recorded which).

The chain's CDR3 is CASRGYEQYF. CDR3 DNA: TGTGCCAGTCGGGGGTACGAGCAGTACTTC. The rearrangement uses TRBV2 and TRBJ2-7, with D possibly matching TRBD2 (6 bases). The germline V gene has CDR1 SNHLY and CDR2 FYNNEI. The CDR3 has 10 residues. Trimming removed 9 bases at V and 4 bases at J, with 7 bases between.